The clone carrying this T cell receptor beta chain was recorded at least ten times. What it recognizes is unknown. These data originate in a study of T cells in Graves' hyperthyroidism and ophthalmopathy. Overall study results and limits: Model output signaled ophthalmopathy a median approximately 6.2 months ahead of onset.

Inclusion characteristics of ophthalmopathy patients comprised a Clinical Activity Score of at least 3, a NOSPECS grade of at least 4, and duration under 3 months. Patients were excluded for uncontrolled infection, other autoimmune disease, pregnancy or lactation. TCR beta CDR3 sequences were amplified from RNA transcripts. RT-PCR in the first round (using the HTBI primer set) targeted the TCR CDR3. TCRdb ran MiXCR on the multiplex PCR reads and lists one entry per CDR3 protein. The sample consists of about 610,000 distinct CDR3 sequences, about 14% of them appearing once. The trim removed 3 bases at V and 2 bases at J, leaving 4 bases unmatched. Germline V lookup: CDR1 DFQATT, CDR2 SNEGSKA (reference sequence). There are 14 residues in the CDR3.

V and J are TRBV20-1 and TRBJ2-5, with 9 bases lining up with TRBD2. Sequenced material: blood. The TCR was taken from a woman aged 40 to 55 with Graves' ophthalmopathy. The CDR3, as DNA: TGCAGTGCTAGTCGACTAGCGGATCAAGAGACCCAGTACTTC. Its protein is CSASRLADQETQYF.